This entry is about one TCR beta chain. The data were taken from a study of blood T cell repertoires in COVID-19. Study at large: Acute and convalescent COVID-19 samples came from the United States, Italy and Spain.

Trimming stripped 0 bases from V and 3 bases from J, with 12 bases between. Germline V gene lookup returns CDR1 LGHNA and CDR2 YSLEER. The CDR3 runs to 15 residues. As handled by the study authors: Amplification of reference gene primers provided the estimated nucleated cell counts. Profiled with immunoSEQ multiplex PCR; TCRdb holds only in-frame clones, not every one. The DNA gave D and trimming, while V, J and clone size come from that table. The sample has 250,000 to 350,000 clones, 89% seen once. The source material was peripheral blood. This TCR was recovered from a woman aged 60-70 years with acute or convalescent COVID-19. This chain links TRBV4-3 with TRBJ2-7, with a weak D call TRBD1 (6 bases). CDR3 loop: CASSQDPGHLYEQYF. The CDR3 DNA sequence: TGCGCCAGCAGCCAAGATCCGGGACACCTCTACGAGCAGTACTTC.